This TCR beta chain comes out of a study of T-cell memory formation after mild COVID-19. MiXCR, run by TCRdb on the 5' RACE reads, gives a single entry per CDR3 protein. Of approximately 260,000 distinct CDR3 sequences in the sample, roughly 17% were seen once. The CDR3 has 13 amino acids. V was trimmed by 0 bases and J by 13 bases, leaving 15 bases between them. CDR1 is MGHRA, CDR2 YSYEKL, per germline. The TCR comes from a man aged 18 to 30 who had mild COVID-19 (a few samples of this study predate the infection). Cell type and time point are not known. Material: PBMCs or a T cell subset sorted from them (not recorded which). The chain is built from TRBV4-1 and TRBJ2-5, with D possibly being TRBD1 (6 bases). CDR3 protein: CASSQERGLGTYF. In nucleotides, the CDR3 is TGCGCCAGCAGCCAAGAAAGGGGGTTGGGGACGTACTTC.